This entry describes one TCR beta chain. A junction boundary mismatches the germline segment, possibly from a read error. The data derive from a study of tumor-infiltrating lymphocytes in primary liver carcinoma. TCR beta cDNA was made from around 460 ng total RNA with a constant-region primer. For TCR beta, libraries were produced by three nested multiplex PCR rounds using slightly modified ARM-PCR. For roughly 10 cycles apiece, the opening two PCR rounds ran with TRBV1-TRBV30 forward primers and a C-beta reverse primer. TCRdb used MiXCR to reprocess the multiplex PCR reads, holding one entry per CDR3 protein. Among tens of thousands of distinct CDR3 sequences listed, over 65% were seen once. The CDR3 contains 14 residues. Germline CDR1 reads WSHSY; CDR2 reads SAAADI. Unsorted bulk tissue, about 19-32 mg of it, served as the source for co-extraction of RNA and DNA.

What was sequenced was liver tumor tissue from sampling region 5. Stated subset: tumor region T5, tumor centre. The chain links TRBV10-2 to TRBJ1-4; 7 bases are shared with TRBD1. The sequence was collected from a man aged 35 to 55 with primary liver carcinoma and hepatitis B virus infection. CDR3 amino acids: CAGSADRVNEILFF. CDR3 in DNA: TGCGCCGGCAGTGCCGACAGGGTCAATGAAATACTGTTTTTT.